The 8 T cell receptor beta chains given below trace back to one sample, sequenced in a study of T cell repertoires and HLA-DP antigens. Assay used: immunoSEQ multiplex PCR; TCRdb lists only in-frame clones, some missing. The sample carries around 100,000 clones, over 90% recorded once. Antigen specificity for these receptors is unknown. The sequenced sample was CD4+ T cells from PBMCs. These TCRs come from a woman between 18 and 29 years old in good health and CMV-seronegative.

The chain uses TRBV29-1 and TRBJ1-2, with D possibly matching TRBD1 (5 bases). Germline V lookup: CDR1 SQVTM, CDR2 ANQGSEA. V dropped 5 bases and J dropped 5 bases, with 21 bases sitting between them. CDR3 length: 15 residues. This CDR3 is CSVLPLRQGQYGYTF. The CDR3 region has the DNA TGCAGCGTTCTCCCTCTTCGGCAGGGTCAATATGGCTACACCTTC. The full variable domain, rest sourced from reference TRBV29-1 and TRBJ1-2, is SAVISQKPSRDICQRGTSLTIQCQVDSQVTMMFWYRQQPGQSLTLIATANQGSEATYESGFVIDKFPISRPNLTFSTLTVSNMSPEDSSIYLCSVLPLRQGQYGYTFGSGTRLTVV.

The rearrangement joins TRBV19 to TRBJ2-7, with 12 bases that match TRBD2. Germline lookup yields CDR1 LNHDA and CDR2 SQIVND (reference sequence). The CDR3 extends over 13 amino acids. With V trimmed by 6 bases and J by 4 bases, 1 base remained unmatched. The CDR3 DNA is TGTGCCAGTAGGACTAGCGGGAGTTACGAGCAGTACTTC. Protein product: CASRTSGSYEQYF.

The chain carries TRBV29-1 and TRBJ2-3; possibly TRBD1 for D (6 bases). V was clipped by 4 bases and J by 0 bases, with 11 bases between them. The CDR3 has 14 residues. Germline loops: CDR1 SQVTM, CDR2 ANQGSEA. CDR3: CSVAGTMSTDTQYF. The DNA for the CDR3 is TGCAGCGTTGCCGGGACAATGAGCACAGATACGCAGTATTTT.

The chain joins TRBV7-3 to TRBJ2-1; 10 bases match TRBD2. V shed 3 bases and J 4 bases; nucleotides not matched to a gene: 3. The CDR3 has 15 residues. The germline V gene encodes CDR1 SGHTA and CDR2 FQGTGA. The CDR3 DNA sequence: TGTGCCAGCAGCTTGCCTAGCGGGGGTTACAATGAGCAGTTCTTC. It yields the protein CASSLPSGGYNEQFF.

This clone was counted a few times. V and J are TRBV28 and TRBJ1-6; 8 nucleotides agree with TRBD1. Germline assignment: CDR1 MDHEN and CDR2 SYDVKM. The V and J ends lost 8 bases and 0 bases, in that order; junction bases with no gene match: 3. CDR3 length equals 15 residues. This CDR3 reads CASGTGNSYNSPLHF. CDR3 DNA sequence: TGTGCCAGCGGGACAGGCAACTCCTATAATTCACCCCTCCACTTT.

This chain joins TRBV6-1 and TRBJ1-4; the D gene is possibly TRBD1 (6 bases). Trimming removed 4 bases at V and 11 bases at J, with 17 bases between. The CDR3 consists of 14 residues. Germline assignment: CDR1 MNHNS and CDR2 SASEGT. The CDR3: CASSVAGVGGKLFF. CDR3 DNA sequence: TGTGCCAGCAGTGTGGCAGGGGTGGGGGGGAAACTGTTTTTT.

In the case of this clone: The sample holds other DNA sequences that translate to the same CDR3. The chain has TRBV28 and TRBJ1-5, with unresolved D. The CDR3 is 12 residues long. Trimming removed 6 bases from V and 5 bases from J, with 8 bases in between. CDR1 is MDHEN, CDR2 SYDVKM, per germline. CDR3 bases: TGTGCCAGCAGCCCGCTCCATCAGCCCCAGCATTTT. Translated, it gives CASSPLHQPQHF.

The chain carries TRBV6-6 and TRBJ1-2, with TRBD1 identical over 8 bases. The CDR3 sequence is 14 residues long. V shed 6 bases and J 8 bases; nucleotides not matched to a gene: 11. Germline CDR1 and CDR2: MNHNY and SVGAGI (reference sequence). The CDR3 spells CASRETGVVGGYTF. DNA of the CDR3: TGTGCCAGCAGGGAGACAGGGGTTGTTGGAGGCTACACCTTC.